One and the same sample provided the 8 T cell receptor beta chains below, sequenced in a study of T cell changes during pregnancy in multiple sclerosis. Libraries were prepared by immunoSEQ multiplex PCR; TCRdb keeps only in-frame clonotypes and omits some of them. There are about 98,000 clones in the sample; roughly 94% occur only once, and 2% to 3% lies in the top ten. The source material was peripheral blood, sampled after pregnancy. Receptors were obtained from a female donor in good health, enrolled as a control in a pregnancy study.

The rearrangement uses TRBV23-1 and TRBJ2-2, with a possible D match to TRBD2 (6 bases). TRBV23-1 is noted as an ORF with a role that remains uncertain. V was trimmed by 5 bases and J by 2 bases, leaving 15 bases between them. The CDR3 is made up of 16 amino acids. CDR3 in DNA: TGCGCCAGCAGTACCCTCGGGGGTCCCAACACCGGGGAGCTGTTTTTT. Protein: CASSTLGGPNTGELFF.

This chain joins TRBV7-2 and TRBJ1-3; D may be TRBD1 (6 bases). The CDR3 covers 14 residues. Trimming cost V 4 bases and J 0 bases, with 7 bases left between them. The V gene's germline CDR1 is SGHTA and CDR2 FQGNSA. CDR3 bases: TGTGCCAGCAGCTACAGGGTCTCTGGAAACACCATATATTTT. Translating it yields CASSYRVSGNTIYF. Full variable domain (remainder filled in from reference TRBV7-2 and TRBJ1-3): GAGVSQSPSNKVTEKGKDVELRCDPISGHTALYWYRQSLGQGLEFLIYFQGNSAPDKSGLPSDRFSAERTGGSVSTLTIQRTQQEDSAVYLCASSYRVSGNTIYFGEGSWLTVV.

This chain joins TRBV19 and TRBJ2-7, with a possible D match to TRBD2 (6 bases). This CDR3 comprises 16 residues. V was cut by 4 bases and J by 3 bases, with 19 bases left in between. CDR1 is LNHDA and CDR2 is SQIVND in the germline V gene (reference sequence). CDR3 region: CASSTNAGRARYEQYF. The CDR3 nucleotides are TGTGCCAGTAGTACCAACGCGGGAAGGGCCCGCTACGAGCAGTACTTC.

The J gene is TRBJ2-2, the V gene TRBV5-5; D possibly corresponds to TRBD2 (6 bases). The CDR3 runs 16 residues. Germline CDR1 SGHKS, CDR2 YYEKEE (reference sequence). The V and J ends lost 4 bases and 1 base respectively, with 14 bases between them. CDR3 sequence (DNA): TGTGCCAGCAGCCCCCCGGGGACTGTGAACACCGGGGAGCTGTTTTTT. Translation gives CASSPPGTVNTGELFF.

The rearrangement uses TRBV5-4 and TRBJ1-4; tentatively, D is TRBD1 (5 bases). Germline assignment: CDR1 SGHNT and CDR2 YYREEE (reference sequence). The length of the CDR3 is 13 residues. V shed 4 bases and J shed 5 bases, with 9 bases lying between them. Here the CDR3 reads CASSTRQNEKLFF. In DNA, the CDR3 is TGTGCCAGCAGCACCCGACAGAATGAAAAACTGTTTTTT.

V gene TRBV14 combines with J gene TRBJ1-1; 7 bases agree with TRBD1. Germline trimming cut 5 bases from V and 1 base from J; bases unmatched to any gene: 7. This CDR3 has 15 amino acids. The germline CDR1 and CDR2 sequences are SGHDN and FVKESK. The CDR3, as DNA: TGTGCCAGCAGCTCGTTAGGGACAGCGAACACTGAAGCTTTCTTT. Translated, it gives CASSSLGTANTEAFF.

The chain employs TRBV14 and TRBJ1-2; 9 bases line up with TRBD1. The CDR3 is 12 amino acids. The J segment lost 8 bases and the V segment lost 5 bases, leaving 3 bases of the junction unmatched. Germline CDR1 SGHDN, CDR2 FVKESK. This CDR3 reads CASSWTGAGYTF. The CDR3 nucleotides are TGTGCCAGCAGCTGGACAGGGGCCGGCTACACCTTC. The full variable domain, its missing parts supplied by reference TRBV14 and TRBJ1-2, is EAGVTQFPSHSVIEKGQTVTLRCDPISGHDNLYWYRRVMGKEIKFLLHFVKESKQDESGMPNNRFLAERTGGTYSTLKVQPAELEDSGVYFCASSWTGAGYTFGSGTRLTVV.

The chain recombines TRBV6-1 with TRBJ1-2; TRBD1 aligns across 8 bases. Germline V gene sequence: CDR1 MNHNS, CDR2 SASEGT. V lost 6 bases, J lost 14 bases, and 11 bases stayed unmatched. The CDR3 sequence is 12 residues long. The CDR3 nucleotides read TGTGCCAGCAGAACCGCCGACAGGGGAAGGACCTTC. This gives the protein CASRTADRGRTF.